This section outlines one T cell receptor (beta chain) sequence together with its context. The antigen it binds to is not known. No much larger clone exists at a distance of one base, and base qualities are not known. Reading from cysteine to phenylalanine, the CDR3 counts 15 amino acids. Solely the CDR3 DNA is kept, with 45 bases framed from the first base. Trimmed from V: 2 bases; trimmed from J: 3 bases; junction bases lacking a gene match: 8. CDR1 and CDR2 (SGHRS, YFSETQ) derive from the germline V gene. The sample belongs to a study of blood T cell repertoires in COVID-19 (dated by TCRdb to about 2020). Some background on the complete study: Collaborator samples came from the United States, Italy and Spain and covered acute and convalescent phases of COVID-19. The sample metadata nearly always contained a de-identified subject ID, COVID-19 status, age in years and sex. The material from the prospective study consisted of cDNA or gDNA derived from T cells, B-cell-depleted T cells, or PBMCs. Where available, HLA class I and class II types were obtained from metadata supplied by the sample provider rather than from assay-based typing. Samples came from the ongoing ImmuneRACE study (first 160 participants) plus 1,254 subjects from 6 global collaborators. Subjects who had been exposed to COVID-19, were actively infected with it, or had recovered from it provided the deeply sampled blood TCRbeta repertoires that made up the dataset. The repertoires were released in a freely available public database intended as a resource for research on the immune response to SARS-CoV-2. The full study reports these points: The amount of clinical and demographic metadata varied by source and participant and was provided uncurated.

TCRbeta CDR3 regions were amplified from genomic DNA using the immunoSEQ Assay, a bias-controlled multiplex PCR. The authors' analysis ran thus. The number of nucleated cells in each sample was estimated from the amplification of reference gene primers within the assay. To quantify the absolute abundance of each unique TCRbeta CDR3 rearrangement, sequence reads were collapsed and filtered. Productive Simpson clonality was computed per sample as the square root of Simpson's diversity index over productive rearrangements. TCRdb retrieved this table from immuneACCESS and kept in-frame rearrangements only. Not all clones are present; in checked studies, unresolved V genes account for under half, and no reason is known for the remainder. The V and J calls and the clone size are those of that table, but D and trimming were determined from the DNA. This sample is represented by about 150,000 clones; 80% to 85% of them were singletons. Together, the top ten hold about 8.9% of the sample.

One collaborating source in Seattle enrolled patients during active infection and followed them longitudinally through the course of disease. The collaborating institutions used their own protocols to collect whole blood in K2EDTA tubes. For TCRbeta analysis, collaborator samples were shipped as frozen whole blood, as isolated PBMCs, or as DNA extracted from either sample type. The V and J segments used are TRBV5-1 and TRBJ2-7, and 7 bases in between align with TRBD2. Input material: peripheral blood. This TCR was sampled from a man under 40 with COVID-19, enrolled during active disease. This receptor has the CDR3 CASSFGGLPSYEQYF. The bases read TGCGCCAGCAGCTTCGGGGGACTACCCAGCTACGAGCAGTACTTC.